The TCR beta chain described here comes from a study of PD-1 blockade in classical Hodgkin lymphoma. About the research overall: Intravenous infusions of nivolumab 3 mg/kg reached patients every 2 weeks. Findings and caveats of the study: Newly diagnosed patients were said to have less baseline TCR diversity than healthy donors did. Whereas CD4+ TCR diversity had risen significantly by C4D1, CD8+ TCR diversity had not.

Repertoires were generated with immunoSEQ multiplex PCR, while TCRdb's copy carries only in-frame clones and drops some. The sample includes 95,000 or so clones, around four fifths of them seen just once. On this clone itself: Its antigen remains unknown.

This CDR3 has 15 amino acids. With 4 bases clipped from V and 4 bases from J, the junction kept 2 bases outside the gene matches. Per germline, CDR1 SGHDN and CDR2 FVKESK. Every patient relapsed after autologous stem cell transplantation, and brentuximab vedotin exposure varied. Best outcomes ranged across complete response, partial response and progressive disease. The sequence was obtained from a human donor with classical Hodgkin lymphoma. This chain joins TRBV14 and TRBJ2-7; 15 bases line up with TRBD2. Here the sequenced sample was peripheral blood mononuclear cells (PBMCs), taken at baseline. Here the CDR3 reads CASSRGTSGRYEQYF. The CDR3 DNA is TGTGCCAGCAGCCGAGGGACTAGCGGGAGGTACGAGCAGTACTTC.